Listed below are T cell receptor beta chains from one sample, sequenced in a study of breast tumors, draining lymph nodes, adjacent tissues. TCRdb reprocessed the multiplex PCR reads with MiXCR, giving one entry per CDR3 protein. The sample contains 180,000 or so distinct CDR3 sequences, roughly 29% of which appear only once. Sequenced input: axillary lymph node tissue. The receptors were sampled from a female donor with breast cancer. Some clones in this sample may be carry-over from other donors' samples. Each CDR3 is given with its conserved first and last residue. A D gene is named only where the DNA matches it firmly. Not all rows give a size; the values are once, few, many and, for expanded clones, a class.

>TRBJ1-2|many|.|TRBV7-2
CASSPQGQNYGYTF
TGTGCCAGCAGCCCCCAGGGCCAAAACTATGGCTACACCTTC
>TRBJ2-6|many|TRBD2|TRBV20-1
CSARSLLGGTLHSGANVLTF
TGCAGTGCTAGATCCCTGTTGGGAGGGACCCTGCATTCTGGGGCCAACGTCCTGACTTTC
>TRBJ2-7|many|.|TRBV6-6
CASSHRGNPSKEQYF
TGTGCCAGCAGTCACCGGGGTAACCCCTCTAAAGAGCAGTACTTC
>TRBJ2-3|many|TRBD2|TRBV5-1
CASSLAGGTDTQYF
TGTGCCAGCAGCTTAGCGGGGGGTACAGATACGCAGTATTTT
>TRBJ1-6|many|.|TRBV7-6
CASSFGGSGVNSPLHF
TGTGCCAGCAGCTTTGGGGGGTCCGGAGTAAATTCACCCCTCCACTTT
>TRBJ2-1|.|TRBD2|TRBV12-3/TRBV12-4
CASRFLAGGLGVEQFF
TGTGCCAGCAGATTCTTGGCGGGGGGGCTCGGGGTTGAGCAGTTCTTC
>TRBJ2-5|many|.|TRBV6-5
CASSFRRGETQYF
TGTGCCAGCAGTTTCCGCCGGGGAGAGACCCAGTACTTC
>TRBJ1-6|many|.|TRBV7-2
CASSPSLPGWNSPLHF
TGTGCCAGCAGCCCCAGCCTTCCAGGGTGGAATTCACCCCTCCACTTT
>TRBJ2-7|many|TRBD1|TRBV6-1
CASSEPGQGGEQYF
TGTGCCAGCAGTGAACCGGGACAGGGTGGCGAGCAGTACTTC
>TRBJ1-2|many|TRBD1|TRBV7-9
CASSSQDRANYGYTF
TGTGCCAGCAGCTCTCAAGACAGGGCTAACTATGGCTACACCTTC
>TRBJ2-2|many|TRBD2|TRBV6-6
CASSYVASGSTGELFF
TGTGCCAGCAGTTACGTCGCTAGCGGGAGCACCGGGGAGCTGTTTTTT
>TRBJ2-2|many|TRBD2|TRBV6-5
CASSSPTSRRTGELFF
TGTGCCAGCAGTTCGCCGACTAGCCGAAGGACCGGGGAGCTGTTTTTT
>TRBJ1-2|.|.|TRBV9
CASSGGHGYTF
TGTGCCAGCAGCGGGGGACATGGCTACACCTTC
>TRBJ2-7|many|.|TRBV7-9
CASSPRRAAYEQYF
TGTGCCAGCAGCCCCAGGAGGGCAGCCTACGAGCAGTACTTC
>TRBJ2-1|many|.|TRBV7-3
CASSDGGEGPFF
TGTGCCAGCAGCGACGGCGGGGAAGGTCCGTTCTTC
>TRBJ2-1|once|.|TRBV29-1
CSVEPGGDEQFF
TGCAGCGTTGAACCTGGCGGGGATGAGCAGTTCTTC
>TRBJ2-1|many|TRBD2|TRBV9
CASSVRGGRVQFF
TGTGCCAGCAGCGTACGGGGTGGGAGGGTGCAGTTCTTC
>TRBJ1-5|.|TRBD1|TRBV12-3/TRBV12-4
CASSLMTGENQPQHF
TGTGCCAGCAGTCTTATGACAGGGGAGAATCAGCCCCAGCATTTT
>TRBJ2-5|many|.|TRBV7-8
CASSLVPGTQYF
TGTGCCAGCAGCTTGGTTCCAGGGACCCAGTACTTC
>TRBJ1-2|many|.|TRBV19
CASSTPTDYYGYTF
TGTGCCAGTAGTACCCCGACTGACTACTATGGCTACACCTTC
>TRBJ2-1|many|.|TRBV7-6
CASSLGTFEQFF
TGTGCCAGCAGTCTAGGGACTTTCGAGCAGTTCTTC
>TRBJ1-6|.|.|TRBV24-1
CATEDQGAGTSSPLHF
TGTGCCACCGAAGACCAGGGAGCAGGGACGTCTTCACCCCTCCACTTT
>TRBJ1-6|.|.|TRBV20-1
CSAKMDWGGTSPLHF
TGCAGTGCCAAGATGGACTGGGGAGGTACTTCACCCCTCCACTTT
>TRBJ1-2|.|.|TRBV15
CASHETGNNYGYTF
TGTGCCAGCCACGAAACAGGGAATAACTATGGCTACACCTTC
>TRBJ1-1|few|.|TRBV4-2
CASSLNAQGSTEAFF
TGTGCCAGCAGCCTCAACGCACAGGGAAGCACTGAAGCTTTCTTT
>TRBJ1-6|many|.|TRBV6-2/TRBV6-3
CASKRTGTGNSPLHF
TGTGCCAGCAAGAGAACCGGGACGGGGAATTCACCCCTCCACTTT
>TRBJ2-3|many|TRBD2|TRBV6-1
CASRLAGGPDTQYF
TGTGCCAGCAGACTAGCGGGAGGACCAGATACGCAGTATTTT
>TRBJ2-5|many|.|TRBV19
CASSIGWGRSGQETQYF
TGTGCCAGTAGTATAGGGTGGGGCAGGTCCGGCCAAGAGACCCAGTACTTC
>TRBJ1-6|.|.|TRBV27
CASSTPRESSYNSPLHF
TGTGCCAGCAGTACTCCTAGGGAGAGCTCCTATAATTCACCCCTCCACTTT
>TRBJ1-2|many|TRBD1|TRBV5-1
CASSSGQVNGYGYTF
TGCGCCAGCAGCTCGGGACAGGTGAACGGCTATGGCTACACCTTC
>TRBJ1-6|many|.|TRBV19
CASSSTGSYNSPLHF
TGTGCCAGTAGCTCCACAGGGTCCTATAATTCACCCCTCCACTTT
>TRBJ1-6|.|.|TRBV6-6
CASSHSGRGDSGQSKSPLHF
TGTGCCAGCAGTCACTCGGGGCGGGGGGATTCTGGGCAGTCCAAATCACCCCTCCACTTT
>TRBJ2-1|many|TRBD2|TRBV12-3/TRBV12-4
CASSFWPSGSNEQFF
TGTGCCAGCAGTTTCTGGCCTAGCGGGAGCAATGAGCAGTTCTTC
>TRBJ1-5|many|TRBD1|TRBV2
CASSERTGGSQPQHF
TGTGCCAGTTCCGAACGGACAGGGGGTAGTCAGCCCCAGCATTTT
>TRBJ2-3|.|TRBD2|TRBV9
CASSLRASGGTDTQYF
TGTGCCAGCAGCCTCCGGGCTAGCGGGGGGACCGATACGCAGTATTTT
>TRBJ2-6|.|.|TRBV29-1
CSVAGASRGANVLTF
TGCAGCGTTGCCGGGGCCTCTAGGGGGGCCAACGTCCTGACTTTC
>TRBJ2-1|.|TRBD2|TRBV12-3/TRBV12-4
CASSLGEGAYNEQFF
TGTGCCAGCAGTTTAGGGGAGGGAGCCTACAATGAGCAGTTCTTC
>TRBJ2-3|few|.|TRBV6-2/TRBV6-3
CASRRETMEGDTQYF
TGTGCCAGCAGGCGAGAGACTATGGAGGGTGATACGCAGTATTTT
>TRBJ2-7|few|.|TRBV28
CASSLWATNEQYF
TGTGCCAGCAGTTTATGGGCGACTAACGAGCAGTACTTC
>TRBJ2-7|.|.|TRBV12-3/TRBV12-4
CASSLVEGVPHEQYF
TGTGCCAGCAGTTTAGTGGAGGGGGTGCCCCACGAGCAGTACTTC
>TRBJ1-5|many|.|TRBV19
CASSLKGVPMTQPQHF
TGTGCCAGTAGCCTTAAGGGGGTCCCGATGACTCAGCCCCAGCATTTT
>TRBJ2-3|many|TRBD2|TRBV9
CASSVGLAGVGDTQYF
TGTGCCAGCAGCGTAGGACTAGCGGGAGTTGGAGATACGCAGTATTTT
>TRBJ2-6|.|.|TRBV27
CASSLSTGANVLTF
TGTGCCAGCAGTTTATCTACTGGGGCCAACGTCCTGACTTTC
>TRBJ1-5|many|.|TRBV5-8
CASSLEGEGSNQPQHF
TGTGCCAGCAGCTTGGAAGGAGAGGGGAGCAATCAGCCCCAGCATTTT
>TRBJ2-7|.|.|TRBV4-2
CASSQDRDLASEQYF
TGTGCCAGCAGCCAAGATAGAGACCTTGCGAGCGAGCAGTACTTC
>TRBJ1-5|many|.|TRBV5-1
CASSLEGYSNQPQHF
TGCGCCAGCAGCTTGGAGGGCTATAGCAATCAGCCCCAGCATTTT
>TRBJ1-2|.|.|TRBV2
CASSSGTTSYGYIF
TGTGCCAGCAGTTCCGGGACAACTAGCTATGGCTACATCTTC
>TRBJ1-3|many|.|TRBV28
CASSFGGPGNTIYF
TGTGCCAGCAGTTTCGGGGGGCCTGGAAACACCATATATTTT
>TRBJ2-3|many|.|TRBV10-2
CASKQGVADTQYF
TGCGCCAGCAAACAGGGAGTTGCAGATACGCAGTATTTT
>TRBJ1-3|once|.|TRBV20-1
CSARFRAGSGNTIYF
TGCAGTGCTAGATTCCGGGCAGGTTCTGGAAACACCATATATTTT
>TRBJ2-6|many|.|TRBV11-2
CASSSPGRVSSGANVLTF
TGTGCCAGCAGCTCCCCAGGTCGGGTAAGCTCTGGGGCCAACGTCCTGACTTTC
>TRBJ2-7|many|TRBD1|TRBV20-1
CSATGQGRGVGYF
TGCAGTGCTACAGGACAGGGGAGGGGTGTGGGGTACTTC
>TRBJ2-3|many|TRBD2|TRBV20-1
CSAAGGLAGLADTQYF
TGCAGTGCTGCTGGGGGACTAGCGGGACTCGCAGATACGCAGTATTTT
>TRBJ2-5|.|.|TRBV20-1
CSATGPETQYF
TGCAGTGCCACAGGGCCAGAGACCCAGTACTTC